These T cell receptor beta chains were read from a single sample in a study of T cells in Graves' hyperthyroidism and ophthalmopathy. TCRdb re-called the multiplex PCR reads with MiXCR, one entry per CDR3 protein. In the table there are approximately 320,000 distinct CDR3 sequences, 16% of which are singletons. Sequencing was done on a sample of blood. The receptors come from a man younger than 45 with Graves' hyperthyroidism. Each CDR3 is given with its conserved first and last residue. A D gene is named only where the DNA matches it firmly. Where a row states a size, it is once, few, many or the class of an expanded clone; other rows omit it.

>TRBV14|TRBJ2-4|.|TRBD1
TGTGCCAGCAGCCAAGTCGGACAGGGAAACATTCAGTACTTC
CASSQVGQGNIQYF
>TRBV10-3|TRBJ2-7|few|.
TGTGCCATCACAGACCCTCGGGGGTCCTACGAGCAGTACTTC
CAITDPRGSYEQYF
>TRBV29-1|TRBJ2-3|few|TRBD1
TGCAGCGTTGAAGATCTTCGGACAGGGGCAGATACGCAGTATTTT
CSVEDLRTGADTQYF
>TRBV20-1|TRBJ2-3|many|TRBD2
TGCAGTGCAAGCGGGGATAGCACAGATACGCAGTATTTT
CSASGDSTDTQYF
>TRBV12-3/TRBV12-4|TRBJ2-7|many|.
TGTGCCAGCACCCCGAGTTTGTGGGGAACGGGCGAGCAGTACTTC
CASTPSLWGTGEQYF
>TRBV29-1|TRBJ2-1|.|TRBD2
TGCAGCGTTGGAGCGGGAGGGCCTGGGGAGCAGTTCTTC
CSVGAGGPGEQFF
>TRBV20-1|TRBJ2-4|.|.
TGCAGTGCGACTCAGGGGTTTCTGGAGGGCATTCAGTACTTC
CSATQGFLEGIQYF
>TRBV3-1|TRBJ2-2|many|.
TGTGCCAGCAGCCAAGACTCCGACGTCGGGGAGCTGTTTTTT
CASSQDSDVGELFF
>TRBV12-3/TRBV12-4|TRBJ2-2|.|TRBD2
TGTGCCAGCGGTCCCCCGGGACTAGCGGGAACCGGGGAGCTGTTTTTT
CASGPPGLAGTGELFF
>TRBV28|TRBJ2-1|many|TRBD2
TGTGCCAGCATCGGGACTAGCGGTATCAATGAGCAGTTCTTC
CASIGTSGINEQFF
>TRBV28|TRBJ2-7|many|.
TGTGCCAGCAGTTTAACCGAGGGGGGGGACTTCAAGCAGTACTTC
CASSLTEGGDFKQYF
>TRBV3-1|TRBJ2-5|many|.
TGTGCCAGCAGCCAAGGTGTAAGCCAAGAGACCCAGTACTTC
CASSQGVSQETQYF
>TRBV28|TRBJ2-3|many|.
TGTGCCAGCGGGGGGAGCACAGATACGCAGTATTTT
CASGGSTDTQYF
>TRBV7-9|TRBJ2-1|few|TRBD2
TGTGCCAGCAGCTTAGGGGCTCAGCGGGACCGATTCAATGAGCAGTTCTTC
CASSLGAQRDRFNEQFF
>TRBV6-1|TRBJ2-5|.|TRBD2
TGTGCCAGCAGGGAAACAGCGGGATCCGAAGAGACCCAGTACTTC
CASRETAGSEETQYF
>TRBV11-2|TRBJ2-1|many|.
TGTGCCAGCAGCTTAAAGGGTGGTTACAATGAGCAGTTCTTC
CASSLKGGYNEQFF
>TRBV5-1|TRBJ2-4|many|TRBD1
TGCGCCAGCAGCTTGGACAGGGGGGCCAAAAACATTCAGTACTTC
CASSLDRGAKNIQYF
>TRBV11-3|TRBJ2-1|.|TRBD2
TGTGCCAGCAGCCCCCGGGGCGGGAGTGCCTACAATGAGCAGTTCTTC
CASSPRGGSAYNEQFF
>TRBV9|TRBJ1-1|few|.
TGTGCCAGCAGTCCTAGGGGGGGACTGAACACTGAAGCTTTCTTT
CASSPRGGLNTEAFF
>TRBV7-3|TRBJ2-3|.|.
TGTGCCAGCAGCTTAAACGTTGGGGATACGCAGTATTTT
CASSLNVGDTQYF
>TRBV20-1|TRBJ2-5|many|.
TGCAGTGCTAGCAGTGGCCTAGTGGCCCAGTACTTC
CSASSGLVAQYF
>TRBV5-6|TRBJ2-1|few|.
TGTGCCAGCAGCCGTAGGACAGAGCAGTTCTTC
CASSRRTEQFF
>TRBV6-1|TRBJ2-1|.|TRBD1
TGTGCCAGCAGCCGACAGGGGCCTGGCAATGAGCAGTTCTTC
CASSRQGPGNEQFF
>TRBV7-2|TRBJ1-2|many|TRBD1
TGTGCCAGCAGCTTAGCCGGGACAGGCTCCTATGGCTACACCTTC
CASSLAGTGSYGYTF
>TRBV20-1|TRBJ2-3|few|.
TGCAGTGCTACCTCGGGGAAGGGGGGACACACAGATACGCAGTATTTT
CSATSGKGGHTDTQYF
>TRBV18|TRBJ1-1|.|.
TGTGCCAGCTCACCACCCAAATTTGGGGTCTTGGACACTGAAGCTTTCTTT
CASSPPKFGVLDTEAFF
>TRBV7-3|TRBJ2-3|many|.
TGTGCCAGCAGACTAGGGGGGAGCACAGATACGCAGTATTTT
CASRLGGSTDTQYF
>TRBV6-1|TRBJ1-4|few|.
TGTGCCAGCAGTGCCGGTCCCTCAACTAATGAAAAACTGTTTTTT
CASSAGPSTNEKLFF